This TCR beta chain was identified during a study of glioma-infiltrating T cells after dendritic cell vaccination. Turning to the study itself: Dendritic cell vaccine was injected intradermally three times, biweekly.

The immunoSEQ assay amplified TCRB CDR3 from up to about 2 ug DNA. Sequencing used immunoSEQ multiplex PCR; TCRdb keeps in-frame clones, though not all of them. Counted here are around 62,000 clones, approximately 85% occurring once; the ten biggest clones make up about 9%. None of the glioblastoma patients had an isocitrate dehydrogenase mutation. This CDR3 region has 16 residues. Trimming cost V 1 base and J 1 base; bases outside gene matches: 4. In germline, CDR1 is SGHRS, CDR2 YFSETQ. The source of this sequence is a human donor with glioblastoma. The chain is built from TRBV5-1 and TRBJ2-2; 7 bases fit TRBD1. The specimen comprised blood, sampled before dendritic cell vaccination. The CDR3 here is CASSLRDRVNTGELFF. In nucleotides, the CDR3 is TGCGCCAGCAGCTTGCGAGACAGGGTGAACACCGGGGAGCTGTTTTTT.